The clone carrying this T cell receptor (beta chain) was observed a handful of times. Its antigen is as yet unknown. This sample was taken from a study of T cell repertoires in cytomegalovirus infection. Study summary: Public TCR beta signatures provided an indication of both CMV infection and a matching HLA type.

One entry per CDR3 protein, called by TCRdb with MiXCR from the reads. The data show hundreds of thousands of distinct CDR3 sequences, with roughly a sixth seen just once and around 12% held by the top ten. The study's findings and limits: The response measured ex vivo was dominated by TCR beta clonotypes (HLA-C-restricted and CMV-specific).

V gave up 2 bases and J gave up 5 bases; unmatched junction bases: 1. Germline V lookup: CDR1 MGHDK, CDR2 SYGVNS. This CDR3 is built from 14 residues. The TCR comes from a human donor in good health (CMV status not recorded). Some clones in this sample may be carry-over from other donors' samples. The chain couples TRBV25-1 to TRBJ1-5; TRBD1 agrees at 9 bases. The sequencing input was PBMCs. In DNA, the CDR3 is TGTGCCAGCAGTGAACGGACAGGGGATCAGCCCCAGCATTTT. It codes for CASSERTGDQPQHF.